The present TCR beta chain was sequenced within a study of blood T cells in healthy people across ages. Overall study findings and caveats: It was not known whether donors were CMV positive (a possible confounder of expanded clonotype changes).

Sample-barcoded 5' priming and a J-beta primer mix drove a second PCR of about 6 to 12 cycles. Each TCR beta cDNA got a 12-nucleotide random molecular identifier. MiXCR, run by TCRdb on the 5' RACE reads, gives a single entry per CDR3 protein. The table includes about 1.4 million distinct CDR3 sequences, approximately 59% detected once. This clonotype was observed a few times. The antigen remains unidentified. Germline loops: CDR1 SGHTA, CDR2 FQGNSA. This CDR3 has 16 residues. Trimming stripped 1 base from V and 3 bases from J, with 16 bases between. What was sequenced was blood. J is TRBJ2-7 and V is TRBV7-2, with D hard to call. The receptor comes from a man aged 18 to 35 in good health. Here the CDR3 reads CASSLDGSTLIYEQYF. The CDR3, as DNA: TGTGCCAGCAGCTTAGACGGCAGTACACTTATCTACGAGCAGTACTTC.